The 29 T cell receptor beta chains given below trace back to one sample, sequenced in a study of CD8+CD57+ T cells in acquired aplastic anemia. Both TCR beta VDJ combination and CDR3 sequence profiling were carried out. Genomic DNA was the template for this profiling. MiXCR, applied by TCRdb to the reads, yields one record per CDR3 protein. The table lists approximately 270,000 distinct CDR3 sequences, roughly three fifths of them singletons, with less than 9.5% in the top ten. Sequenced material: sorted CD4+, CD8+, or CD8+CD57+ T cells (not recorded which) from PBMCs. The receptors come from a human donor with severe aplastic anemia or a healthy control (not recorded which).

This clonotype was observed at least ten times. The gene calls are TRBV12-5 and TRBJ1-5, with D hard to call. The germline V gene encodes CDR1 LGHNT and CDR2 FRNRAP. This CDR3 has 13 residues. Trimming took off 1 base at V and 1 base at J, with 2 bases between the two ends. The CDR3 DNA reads TGTGCTAGTGGTTTGGGGAGCAATCAGCCCCAGCATTTT. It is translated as CASGLGSNQPQHF.

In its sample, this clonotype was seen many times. CDR3 bases: TGTGCCAGCAGTTACTCCCCGATGAGCTCCTACAATGAGCAGTTCTTC. Protein sequence: CASSYSPMSSYNEQFF. This chain connects TRBV6-5 to TRBJ2-1; D uncertain. Per germline, CDR1 MNHEY and CDR2 SVGAGI. The CDR3 spans 16 residues. The V gene lost 0 bases and the J gene lost 0 bases, with 9 bases spanning the gap.

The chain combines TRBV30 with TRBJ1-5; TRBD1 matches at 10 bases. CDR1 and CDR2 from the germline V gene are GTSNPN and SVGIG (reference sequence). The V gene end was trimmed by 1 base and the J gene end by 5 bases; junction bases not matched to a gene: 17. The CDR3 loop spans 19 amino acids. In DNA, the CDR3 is TGTGCCTGGAGTGCCCGCCTCGGGACAGGGGACTTCCGTCATCAGCCCCAGCATTTT. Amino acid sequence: CAWSARLGTGDFRHQPQHF.

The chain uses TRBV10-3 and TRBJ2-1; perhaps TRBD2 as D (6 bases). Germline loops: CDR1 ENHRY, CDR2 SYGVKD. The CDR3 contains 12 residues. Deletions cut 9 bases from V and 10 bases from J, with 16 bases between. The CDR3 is CAIGGGPYEQFF. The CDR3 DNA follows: TGTGCCATTGGGGGAGGTCCCTACGAGCAGTTCTTC.

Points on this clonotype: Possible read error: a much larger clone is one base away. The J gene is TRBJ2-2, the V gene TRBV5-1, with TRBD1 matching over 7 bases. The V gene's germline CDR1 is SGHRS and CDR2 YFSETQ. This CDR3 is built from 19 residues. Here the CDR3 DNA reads TGCGCCAGCAGCTTAGTAGGTATGAGGGGGCCCGCGAACATCGGGGAGCTGTTTTTT. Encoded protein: CASSLVGMRGPANIGELFF.

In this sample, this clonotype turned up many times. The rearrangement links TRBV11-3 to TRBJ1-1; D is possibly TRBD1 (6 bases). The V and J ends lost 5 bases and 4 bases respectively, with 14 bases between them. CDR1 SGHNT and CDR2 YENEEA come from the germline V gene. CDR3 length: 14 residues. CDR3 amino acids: CASSPRGISTEAFF. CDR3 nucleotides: TGTGCCAGCAGCCCGAGGGGGATAAGCACTGAAGCTTTCTTT.

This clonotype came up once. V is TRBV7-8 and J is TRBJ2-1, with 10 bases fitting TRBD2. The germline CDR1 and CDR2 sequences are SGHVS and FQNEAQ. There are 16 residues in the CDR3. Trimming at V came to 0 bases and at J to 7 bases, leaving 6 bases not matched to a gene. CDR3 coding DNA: TGTGCCAGCAGCTTAGCGAGGGCTAGCGGGGGTAATGAGCAGTTCTTC. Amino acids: CASSLARASGGNEQFF. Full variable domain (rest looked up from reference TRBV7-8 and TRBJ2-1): GAGVSQSPRYKVAKRGQDVALRCDPISGHVSLFWYQQALGQGPEFLTYFQNEAQLDKSGLPSDRFFAERPEGSVSTLKIQRTQQEDSAVYLCASSLARASGGNEQFFGPGTRLTVL.

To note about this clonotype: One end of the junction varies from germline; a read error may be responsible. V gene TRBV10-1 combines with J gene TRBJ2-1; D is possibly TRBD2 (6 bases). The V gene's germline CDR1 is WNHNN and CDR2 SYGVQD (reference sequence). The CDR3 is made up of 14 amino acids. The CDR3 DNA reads TGCGCCAGCAGTACTAGCAGCACCTACGATGAGCAGTTCTTC. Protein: CASSTSSTYDEQFF.

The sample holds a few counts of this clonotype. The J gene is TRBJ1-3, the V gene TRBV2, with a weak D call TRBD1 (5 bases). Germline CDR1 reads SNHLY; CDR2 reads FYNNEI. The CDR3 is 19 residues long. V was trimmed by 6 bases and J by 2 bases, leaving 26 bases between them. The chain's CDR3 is CASSLQGSARRTPGNTIYF. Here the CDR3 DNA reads TGTGCCAGCAGCTTGCAGGGTTCTGCTCGGCGGACTCCTGGAAACACCATATATTTT. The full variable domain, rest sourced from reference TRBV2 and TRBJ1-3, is EPEVTQTPSHQVTQMGQEVILRCVPISNHLYFYWYRQILGQKVEFLVSFYNNEISEKSEIFDDQFSVERPDGSNFTLKIRSTKLEDSAMYFCASSLQGSARRTPGNTIYFGEGSWLTVV.

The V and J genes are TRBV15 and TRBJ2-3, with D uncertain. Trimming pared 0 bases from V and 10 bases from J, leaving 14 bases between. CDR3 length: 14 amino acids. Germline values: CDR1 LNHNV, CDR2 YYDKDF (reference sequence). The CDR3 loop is CATSRDGLVGPQYF. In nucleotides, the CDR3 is TGTGCCACCAGCAGAGATGGGCTAGTCGGTCCGCAGTATTTT.

The CDR3 spells CASRAGSYEQYF. CDR3 DNA: TGTGCCAGCAGGGCAGGGTCCTACGAGCAGTACTTC. The rearrangement joins TRBV6-6 to TRBJ2-7; D possibly corresponds to TRBD1 (5 bases). The CDR3 is 12 residues long. Trimming cost V 6 bases and J 1 base, with 7 bases left between them. Per the germline V gene, CDR1 is MNHNY and CDR2 is SVGAGI (reference sequence).

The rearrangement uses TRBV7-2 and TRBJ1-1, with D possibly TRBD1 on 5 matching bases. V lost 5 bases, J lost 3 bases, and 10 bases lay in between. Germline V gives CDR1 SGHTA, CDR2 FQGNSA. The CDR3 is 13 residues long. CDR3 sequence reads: CASSPRQHTEAFF. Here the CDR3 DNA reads TGTGCCAGCAGCCCCCGACAGCACACTGAAGCTTTCTTT. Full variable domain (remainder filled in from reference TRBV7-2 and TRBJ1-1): GAGVSQSPSNKVTEKGKDVELRCDPISGHTALYWYRQSLGQGLEFLIYFQGNSAPDKSGLPSDRFSAERTGGSVSTLTIQRTQQEDSAVYLCASSPRQHTEAFFGQGTRLTVV.

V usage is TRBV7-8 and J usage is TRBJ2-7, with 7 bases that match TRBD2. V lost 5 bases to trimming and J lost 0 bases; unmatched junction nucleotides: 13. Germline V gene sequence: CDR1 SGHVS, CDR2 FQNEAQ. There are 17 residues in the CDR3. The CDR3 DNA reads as TGTGCCAGCAGCCCCCTCTTAGGACTAGTGATCTCCTACGAGCAGTACTTC. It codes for CASSPLLGLVISYEQYF.

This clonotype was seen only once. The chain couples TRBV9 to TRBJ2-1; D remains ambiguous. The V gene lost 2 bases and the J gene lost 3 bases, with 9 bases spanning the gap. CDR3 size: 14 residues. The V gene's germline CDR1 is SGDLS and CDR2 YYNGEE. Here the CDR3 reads CASSVGQLYNEQFF. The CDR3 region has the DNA TGTGCCAGCAGCGTCGGGCAGCTCTACAATGAGCAGTTCTTC.

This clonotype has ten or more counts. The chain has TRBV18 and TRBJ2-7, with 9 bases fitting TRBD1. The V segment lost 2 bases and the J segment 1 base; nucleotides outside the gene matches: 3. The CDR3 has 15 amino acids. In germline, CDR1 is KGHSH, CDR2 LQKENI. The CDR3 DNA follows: TGTGCCAGCTCACCAACCGGGACAGGGTCCTACGAGCAGTACTTC. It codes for CASSPTGTGSYEQYF.

The CDR3 sequence is CASSQDSKETQYF. CDR3 nucleotide sequence: TGTGCCAGCAGCCAAGACAGTAAAGAGACCCAGTACTTC. The V and J genes are TRBV5-6 and TRBJ2-5; TRBD1 might be the D (5 bases). Looked up from germline, CDR1 is SGHDT and CDR2 is YYEEEE. The CDR3 spans 13 residues. Trimming took off 4 bases at V and 3 bases at J, with 10 bases between the two ends.

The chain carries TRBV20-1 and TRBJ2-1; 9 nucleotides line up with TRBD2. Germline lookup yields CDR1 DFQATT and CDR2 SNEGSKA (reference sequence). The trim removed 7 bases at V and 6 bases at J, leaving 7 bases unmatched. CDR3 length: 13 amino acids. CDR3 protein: CSEAGGPSNEQFF. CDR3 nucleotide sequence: TGCAGTGAGGCGGGGGGGCCGAGCAATGAGCAGTTCTTC.

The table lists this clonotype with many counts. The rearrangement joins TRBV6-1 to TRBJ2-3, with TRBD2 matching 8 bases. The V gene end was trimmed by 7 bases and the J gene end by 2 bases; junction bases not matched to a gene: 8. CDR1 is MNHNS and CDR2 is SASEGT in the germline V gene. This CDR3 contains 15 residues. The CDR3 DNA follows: TGTGCCAGCACCCGAGCGGGGGCATACACAGATACGCAGTATTTT. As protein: CASTRAGAYTDTQYF.

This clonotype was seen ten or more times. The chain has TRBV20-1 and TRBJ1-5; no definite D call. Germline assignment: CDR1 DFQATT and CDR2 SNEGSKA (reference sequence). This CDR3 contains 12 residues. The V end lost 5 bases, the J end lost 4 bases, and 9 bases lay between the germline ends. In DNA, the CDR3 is TGCAGTGCTTGGGAACCTAATCAGCCCCAGCATTTT. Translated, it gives CSAWEPNQPQHF.

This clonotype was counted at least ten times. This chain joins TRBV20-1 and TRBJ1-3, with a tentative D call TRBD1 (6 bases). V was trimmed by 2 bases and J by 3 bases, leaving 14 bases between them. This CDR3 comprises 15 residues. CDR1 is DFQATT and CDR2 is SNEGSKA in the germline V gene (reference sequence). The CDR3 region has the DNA TGCAGTGCTAGACCTAAACAGGGAGGTGGAAACACCATATATTTT. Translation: CSARPKQGGGNTIYF.

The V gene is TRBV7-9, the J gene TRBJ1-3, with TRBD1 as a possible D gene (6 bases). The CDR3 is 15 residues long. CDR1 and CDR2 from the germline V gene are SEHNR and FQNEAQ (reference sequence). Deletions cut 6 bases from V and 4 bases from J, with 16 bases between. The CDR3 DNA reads TGTGCCAGCAGAGCCGCCGGGACAAAAGGAAACACCATATATTTT. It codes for CASRAAGTKGNTIYF.

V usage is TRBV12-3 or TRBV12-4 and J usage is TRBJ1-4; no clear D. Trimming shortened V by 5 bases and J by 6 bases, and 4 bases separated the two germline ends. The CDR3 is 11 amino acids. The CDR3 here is CASSTYEKLFF. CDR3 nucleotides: TGTGCCAGCAGTACATATGAAAAACTGTTTTTT.

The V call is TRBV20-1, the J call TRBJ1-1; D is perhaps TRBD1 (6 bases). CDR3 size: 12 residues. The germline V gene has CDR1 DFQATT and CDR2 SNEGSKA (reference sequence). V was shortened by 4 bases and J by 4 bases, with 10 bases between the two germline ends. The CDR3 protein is CSAMDSGTEAFF. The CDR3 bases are TGCAGTGCTATGGACAGCGGCACTGAAGCTTTCTTT.

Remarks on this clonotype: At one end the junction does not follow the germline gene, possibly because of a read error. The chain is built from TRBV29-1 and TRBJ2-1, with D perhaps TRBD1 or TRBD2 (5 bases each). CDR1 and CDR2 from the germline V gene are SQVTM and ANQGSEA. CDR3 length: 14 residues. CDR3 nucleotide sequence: TGCAGCGTCGAAGGCAGGGACGTCTACAATGAGCAGTTCTTC. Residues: CSVEGRDVYNEQFF.

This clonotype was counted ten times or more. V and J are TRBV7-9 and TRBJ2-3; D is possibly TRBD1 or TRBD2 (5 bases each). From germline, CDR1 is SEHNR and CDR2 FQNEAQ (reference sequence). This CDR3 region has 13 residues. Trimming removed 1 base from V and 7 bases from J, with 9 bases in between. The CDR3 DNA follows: TGTGCCAGCAGCTTAGGCGAGGGGAATACGCAGTATTTT. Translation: CASSLGEGNTQYF. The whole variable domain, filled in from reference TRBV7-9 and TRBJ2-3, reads DTGVSQNPRHKITKRGQNVTFRCDPISEHNRLYWYRQTLGQGPEFLTYFQNEAQLEKSRLLSDRFSAERPKGSFSTLEIQRTEQGDSAMYLCASSLGEGNTQYFGPGTRLTVL.

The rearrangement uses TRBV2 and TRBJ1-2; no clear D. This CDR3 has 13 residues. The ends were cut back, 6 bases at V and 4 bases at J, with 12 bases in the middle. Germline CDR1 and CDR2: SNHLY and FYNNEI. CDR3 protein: CASSQDISYGYTF. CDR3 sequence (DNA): TGTGCCAGCAGCCAAGATATCAGCTATGGCTACACCTTC.

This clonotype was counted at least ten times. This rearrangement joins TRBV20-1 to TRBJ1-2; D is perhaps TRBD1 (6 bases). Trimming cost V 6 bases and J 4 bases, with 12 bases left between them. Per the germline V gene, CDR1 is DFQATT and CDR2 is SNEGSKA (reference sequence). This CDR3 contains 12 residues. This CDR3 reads CSAEQGSYGYTF. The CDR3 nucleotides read TGCAGTGCGGAACAGGGCTCCTATGGCTACACCTTC.

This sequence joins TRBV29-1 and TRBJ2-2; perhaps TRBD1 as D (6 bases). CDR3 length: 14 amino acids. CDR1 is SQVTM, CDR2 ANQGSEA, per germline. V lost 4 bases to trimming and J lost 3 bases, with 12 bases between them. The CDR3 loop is CSVARGTDTGELFF. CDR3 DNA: TGCAGCGTTGCGAGGGGGACGGACACCGGGGAGCTGTTTTTT.

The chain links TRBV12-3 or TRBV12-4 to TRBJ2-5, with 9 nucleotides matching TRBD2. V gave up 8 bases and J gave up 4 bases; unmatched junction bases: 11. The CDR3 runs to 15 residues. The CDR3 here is CASLLSAGGVETQYF. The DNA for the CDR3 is TGTGCCAGCCTCCTATCGGCGGGAGGGGTAGAGACCCAGTACTTC.